This is a list of T cell receptor beta chains from one sample in a study of blood T cell repertoires in COVID-19. Measured with immunoSEQ multiplex PCR; TCRdb has only the in-frame clones, and not every one. This table holds 84,000 or so clones, around nine tenths found once. The sample was peripheral blood. These receptor sequences come from a man in his 60s with acute or convalescent COVID-19. CDR3s include the opening cysteine and the closing phenylalanine or tryptophan. A D gene is named only where the DNA matches it firmly. Clone size is shown for a subset of rows, as once, few, many or a class of expanded clone.

j_gene,abundance,d_gene,v_gene,CDR3nt,CDR3aa
TRBJ2-7,.,.,TRBV10-1,TGCGCCAGCAGTGAAGCCCTGGGGAGCTACGAGCAGTACTTC,CASSEALGSYEQYF
TRBJ2-2,.,.,TRBV19,TGTGCCAGTAGTCCGCTAGCCGGCACCGGGGAGCTGTTTTTT,CASSPLAGTGELFF
TRBJ1-2,.,.,TRBV11-2,TGTGCCAGCAGCTTAGATCGAACAGGAAACTATGGCTACACCTTC,CASSLDRTGNYGYTF
TRBJ2-1,.,TRBD1,TRBV27,TGTGCCAGCAGTTTAGACAGGGGTGGTAATGAGCAGTTCTTC,CASSLDRGGNEQFF
TRBJ1-5,.,.,TRBV30,TGTGCCTGGAGCCCGGGGGTGGCTCAGCCCCAGCATTTT,CAWSPGVAQPQHF
TRBJ1-2,.,TRBD1,TRBV5-3,TGTGCCAGAAGCACGACAGGGAGCTTCCCAAAACCATATGGCTACACCTTC,CARSTTGSFPKPYGYTF
TRBJ2-6,.,TRBD1,TRBV2,TGTGCCAGCGGGACAGGGGGGGTTGGGGCCAACGTCCTGACTTTC,CASGTGGVGANVLTF
TRBJ1-3,few,TRBD1,TRBV3-1/TRBV3-2,TGTGCCAGCAGCCAATTTACAGGGACAGGGGGCTCTGGAAACACCATATATTTT,CASSQFTGTGGSGNTIYF
TRBJ2-5,.,TRBD2,TRBV9,TGTGCCAGCAGCCCCCGAGGGGTGAGCGGGGGATTCGGGGAGACCCAGTACTTC,CASSPRGVSGGFGETQYF
TRBJ1-1,once,.,TRBV4-3,TGCGCCAGCAGCCAAGATGAGGGCCTTGAAGCTTTCTTT,CASSQDEGLEAFF
TRBJ2-2,.,.,TRBV12-3/TRBV12-4,TGTGCCAGCAGTTCGTCTAACACCGGGGAGCTGTTTTTT,CASSSSNTGELFF
TRBJ1-1,.,TRBD1,TRBV23-1,TGCGCCAGCAGTCAGAGGACAGGTACGAACACTGAAGCTTTCTTT,CASSQRTGTNTEAFF
TRBJ2-7,.,.,TRBV6-2/TRBV6-3,TGTGCCAGCAGTTCGGACAGAATGTACGAGCAGTACTTC,CASSSDRMYEQYF
TRBJ1-2,few,TRBD1,TRBV10-3,TGTGCCATCAGCCTCGGACAGGCGGACTATGGCTACACCTTC,CAISLGQADYGYTF
TRBJ1-1,.,TRBD1,TRBV29-1,TGCAGCGGGGTGACAGGGGACACTGAAGCTTTCTTT,CSGVTGDTEAFF
TRBJ1-3,few,.,TRBV2,TGTGCTACGGGCTCTGGAAACACCATATATTTT,CATGSGNTIYF
TRBJ2-7,.,.,TRBV18,TGTGCCAGCTCAGGCGGGTCCTACGAGCAGTACTTC,CASSGGSYEQYF
TRBJ2-5,.,.,TRBV15,TGTGCCACCAGCAGAGATGTCGGTGAGACCCAGTACTTC,CATSRDVGETQYF
TRBJ2-3,.,TRBD1,TRBV24-1,TGTGCCACCAGTGATGTGGGGCAGGGGGCCACAGATACGCAGTATTTT,CATSDVGQGATDTQYF
TRBJ1-2,.,.,TRBV27,TGTGCCAGCAGTTTTGGGCAGCGGGGTGGCTACACCTTC,CASSFGQRGGYTF
TRBJ2-4,.,TRBD2,TRBV19,TGTGCCAGTAGTATAATTCTAGCGGGGGTTAAAAACATTCAGTACTTC,CASSIILAGVKNIQYF
TRBJ2-1,.,TRBD2,TRBV6-6,TGTGCCAGCAGCCAAGACCCCGGGGGGGCGGGGAATGAGCAGTTCTTC,CASSQDPGGAGNEQFF
TRBJ1-2,.,TRBD1,TRBV6-6,TGTGCCAGCAGTCCCCACCTCCGGGACAGGGGGCGGAATGGCTACACCTTC,CASSPHLRDRGRNGYTF
TRBJ1-2,.,.,TRBV3-1/TRBV3-2,TGTGCCAGCAGCCAAGATCTAGCGGGCTACACCTTC,CASSQDLAGYTF
TRBJ1-2,once,.,TRBV6-5,TGTGCCAGCAGTTACTCGAGAGGTGCACTGGATGGCTACACCTTC,CASSYSRGALDGYTF
TRBJ1-1,.,TRBD1,TRBV6-5,TGTGCCAGCAGGGACAGGGCCCAGATGAACACTGAAGCTTTCTTT,CASRDRAQMNTEAFF
TRBJ1-2,.,.,TRBV5-1,TGCGCCAGCAGCCAACAGGATAACTATGGCTACACCTTC,CASSQQDNYGYTF
TRBJ1-5,.,.,TRBV7-8,TGTGCCAGCAGCTTTACAGGGAGTAGCAATCAGCCCCAGCATTTT,CASSFTGSSNQPQHF
TRBJ2-1,.,TRBD1,TRBV29-1,TGCAGCGTTGATACCGGGACAGGGGACCTGGAGCAGTTCTTC,CSVDTGTGDLEQFF
TRBJ2-5,.,.,TRBV6-5,TGTGCCAGCACCTTGACAGTTGAGAGGACCCAGTACTTC,CASTLTVERTQYF
TRBJ1-1,.,.,TRBV9,TGTGCCGGGGGCGATGGTACTGAAGCTTTCTTT,CAGGDGTEAFF
TRBJ1-2,.,TRBD1,TRBV7-8,TGTGCCAGTTATCTAGACAGGGTAGATGGCTACACCTTC,CASYLDRVDGYTF
TRBJ1-2,.,TRBD1,TRBV4-3,TGCGCCAGCAGCCCCGGGACAGGGGTAGCCTATGGCTACACCTTC,CASSPGTGVAYGYTF
TRBJ2-7,.,.,TRBV6-5,TGTGCCAGCAGTTACGGCAGGGGCCCTGGCGAGCAGTACTTC,CASSYGRGPGEQYF
TRBJ2-5,.,TRBD2,TRBV5-1,TGCGCCAGCAGCTTGGTCCACCGACTAGCGGGGGGCCGAGAGACCCAGTACTTC,CASSLVHRLAGGRETQYF
TRBJ2-3,once,.,TRBV3-1/TRBV3-2,TGTGCCAGCAGCCCAGGGGGAGGCCCCGATACGCAGTATTTT,CASSPGGGPDTQYF